The next 15 T cell receptor beta chains were all read from a single sample in a study of cytomegalovirus exposure and HLA in healthy donors. Primers: 60 Vbeta forward and 13 Jbeta reverse. Profiling relied on immunoSEQ multiplex PCR, and the TCRdb table lists in-frame clones only, not all of them. The data hold roughly 100,000 clones, with about 81% observed a single time. Sequencing was done on a sample of PBMCs. These receptors came from a man aged 25 to 40 in good health and CMV-seronegative.

The gene calls are TRBV7-2 and TRBJ2-3; TRBD2 agrees at 10 bases. The CDR3 covers 16 residues. Germline loops: CDR1 SGHTA, CDR2 FQGNSA. Trimming removed 1 base from V and 4 bases from J; junction bases left unmatched: 5. The CDR3 region has the DNA TGTGCCAGCAGCTTAGTAGCTAGCGGGAGCCCAGATACGCAGTATTTT. Translation: CASSLVASGSPDTQYF.

The J gene is TRBJ2-5, the V gene TRBV5-1, with 8 bases aligning to TRBD1. The V and J ends lost 3 bases and 2 bases, in that order; junction bases with no gene match: 3. Germline CDR1 and CDR2: SGHRS and YFSETQ. This CDR3 spans 14 amino acids. DNA of the CDR3: TGCGCCAGCAGCTGGGGACAGGAACAAGAGACCCAGTACTTC. Amino acids: CASSWGQEQETQYF. The full variable domain, its missing parts supplied by reference TRBV5-1 and TRBJ2-5, is KAGVTQTPRYLIKTRGQQVTLSCSPISGHRSVSWYQQTPGQGLQFLFEYFSETQRNKGNFPGRFSGRQFSNSRSEMNVSTLELGDSALYLCASSWGQEQETQYFGPGTRLLVL.

The chain uses TRBV30 and TRBJ2-1, with 9 bases identical to TRBD2. Germline V gene lookup returns CDR1 GTSNPN and CDR2 SVGIG (reference sequence). This CDR3 has 14 residues. With 1 base clipped from V and 8 bases from J, the junction kept 6 bases outside the gene matches. The CDR3 protein is CAWSDLAGRDEQFF. In DNA, the CDR3 is TGTGCCTGGAGTGACCTAGCGGGGAGGGATGAGCAGTTCTTC.

This chain uses TRBV28 with TRBJ2-1; D possibly corresponds to TRBD2 (5 bases). V was cut by 7 bases and J by 4 bases, with 11 bases left in between. Germline lookup yields CDR1 MDHEN and CDR2 SYDVKM. The CDR3 is 13 amino acids. This CDR3 is CASKIRRYNEQFF. CDR3 in DNA: TGTGCCAGCAAGATCCGGAGGTACAATGAGCAGTTCTTC. Using reference TRBV28 and TRBJ2-1 for the parts outside the CDR3, the full variable domain is DVKVTQSSRYLVKRTGEKVFLECVQDMDHENMFWYRQDPGLGLRLIYFSYDVKMKEKGDIPEGYSVSREKKERFSLILESASTNQTSMYLCASKIRRYNEQFFGPGTRLTVL.

The chain recombines TRBV6-1 with TRBJ1-2, with a tentative D call TRBD1 (6 bases). This CDR3 spans 15 amino acids. The germline V and J ends were trimmed by 1 base and 3 bases, with 12 bases remaining between them. Germline V CDR1 and CDR2: MNHNS, SASEGT. The CDR3 here is CASSEVGRGYYGYTF. CDR3 DNA: TGTGCCAGCAGTGAAGTGGGCAGGGGATACTATGGCTACACCTTC.

This clone is a singleton in its sample. The rearrangement links TRBV5-1 to TRBJ2-3, with 8 bases that match TRBD1. Germline V gives CDR1 SGHRS, CDR2 YFSETQ. This CDR3 spans 14 amino acids. After removal of 8 bases from V and 4 bases from J, the junction contained 9 bases not matched to a gene. The CDR3, as DNA: TGCGCCAGTACCGGACAGGGCTTCGCAGATACGCAGTATTTT. Translating it yields CASTGQGFADTQYF.

The genes are TRBV4-1 and TRBJ2-3; 8 nucleotides line up with TRBD2. Germline V gene lookup returns CDR1 MGHRA and CDR2 YSYEKL. J gave up 3 bases and V 1 base, and 15 bases lay outside the gene matches. There are 19 residues in the CDR3. The CDR3 nucleotides read TGCGCCAGCAGCCAAGGTTGGCTTGGGCGGGGGGCCTCAACAGATACGCAGTATTTT. It yields the protein CASSQGWLGRGASTDTQYF.

With respect to this clone: The junction departs from germline at one end; a sequencing error may be responsible. This rearrangement joins TRBV30 to TRBJ2-5; 9 positions agree with TRBD2. Looked up from germline, CDR1 is GTSNPN and CDR2 is SVGIG (reference sequence). This CDR3 has 15 residues. DNA of the CDR3: TGTGCCCACCTTCCGGGACTAGCCTCCGGGGAGACCCGGTACTTC. Amino acid sequence: CAHLPGLASGETRYF.

The rearrangement links TRBV7-2 to TRBJ2-7; no clear D. The V end lost 2 bases, the J end lost 0 bases, and 14 bases lay between the germline ends. CDR1 SGHTA and CDR2 FQGNSA come from the germline V gene. This CDR3 has 16 amino acids. CDR3 DNA sequence: TGTGCCAGCAGCTTACATTTTGGCGGCTCCTCCTACGAGCAGTACTTC. It yields the protein CASSLHFGGSSYEQYF.

The V and J genes are TRBV28 and TRBJ2-1, with 11 bases lining up with TRBD2. The CDR3 consists of 15 residues. The V segment lost 3 bases and the J segment 8 bases; nucleotides outside the gene matches: 6. CDR1 MDHEN and CDR2 SYDVKM come from the germline V gene. The CDR3: CASSLVSSGRYEQFF. The CDR3 DNA follows: TGTGCCAGCAGTTTGGTGTCTAGCGGGAGGTATGAGCAGTTCTTC. The variable domain in full, completed from reference TRBV28 and TRBJ2-1, reads DVKVTQSSRYLVKRTGEKVFLECVQDMDHENMFWYRQDPGLGLRLIYFSYDVKMKEKGDIPEGYSVSREKKERFSLILESASTNQTSMYLCASSLVSSGRYEQFFGPGTRLTVL.

The chain has TRBV9 and TRBJ2-2; possibly TRBD2 for D (5 bases). This CDR3 contains 12 residues. The V gene's germline CDR1 is SGDLS and CDR2 YYNGEE. V lost 3 bases and J lost 5, with 5 bases in between. The CDR3 coding sequence is TGTGCCAGCAGCGCGGGGACCGGGGAGCTGTTTTTT. Translated: CASSAGTGELFF.

V usage is TRBV7-2 and J usage is TRBJ2-3; tentatively, D is TRBD2 (5 bases). This CDR3 contains 16 residues. Per germline, CDR1 SGHTA and CDR2 FQGNSA. The V and J ends lost 5 bases and 3 bases respectively, with 18 bases between them. CDR3 protein: CASSPSLVLATDTQYF. The CDR3 coding sequence is TGTGCCAGCAGCCCCTCCCTAGTTTTAGCGACAGATACGCAGTATTTT.

This chain joins TRBV5-8 and TRBJ1-1; D not certain. The CDR3 spans 15 residues. Looked up from germline, CDR1 is SGHTS and CDR2 is YDEGEE. Trimming took 8 bases from V and 4 from J, leaving 21 bases between them. CDR3 nucleotide sequence: TGTGCCAGAACGGGCCACCCCCAGCGGATCACTGAAGCTTTCTTT. Residues: CARTGHPQRITEAFF. The variable domain in full, completed from reference TRBV5-8 and TRBJ1-1, reads EAGVTQSPTHLIKTRGQQATLRCSPISGHTSVYWYQQALGLGLQFLLWYDEGEERNRGNFPPRFSGRQFPNYSSELNVNALELEDSALYLCARTGHPQRITEAFFGQGTRLTVV.

This chain connects TRBV19 to TRBJ2-2; 9 bases are shared with TRBD2. Germline trimming cut 6 bases from V and 1 base from J; bases unmatched to any gene: 3. Looked up from germline, CDR1 is LNHDA and CDR2 is SQIVND (reference sequence). There are 15 residues in the CDR3. DNA of the CDR3: TGTGCCAGTAGCCCAGCGGGAGGGAACACCGGGGAGCTGTTTTTT. The encoded protein is CASSPAGGNTGELFF.

J is TRBJ1-4 and V is TRBV29-1; D remains unclear. Germline lookup yields CDR1 SQVTM and CDR2 ANQGSEA. V was cut by 4 bases and J by 0 bases, with 6 bases left in between. CDR3 length equals 13 residues. The CDR3 sequence: CSVASATNEKLFF. DNA for the CDR3: TGCAGCGTTGCTTCTGCAACTAATGAAAAACTGTTTTTT.